The 6 T cell receptor beta chains below all came from one sample that was sequenced in a study of glioma-infiltrating T cells. The iRepertoire nested amplicon-rescue multiplex PCR amplified TCR alpha and beta CDR3s from RNA. TCRdb analysed the multiplex PCR reads with MiXCR anew, one entry per CDR3 protein. The sample yields 150,000 to 200,000 distinct CDR3 sequences, under 55% seen once. Sequencing was carried out using glioma tissue, nonneoplastic brain tissue, or PBMCs (not recorded which). These receptors originate from a human donor with low-grade glioma or glioblastoma, undergoing nonglioma brain surgery, or in good health (not recorded which).

This clonotype was found a few times. The chain employs TRBV5-1 and TRBJ2-1; perhaps D is TRBD1 or TRBD2 (5 bases each). Trimming took 4 bases from V and 9 from J, leaving 20 bases between them. CDR1 is SGHRS and CDR2 is YFSETQ in the germline V gene. This CDR3 comprises 15 residues. CDR3 sequence (DNA): TGCGCCAGCAGCCTAATCCGGGACGGTTTGGGTGAGCAGTTCTTC. It specifies CASSLIRDGLGEQFF. Full variable domain (remainder filled in from reference TRBV5-1 and TRBJ2-1): KAGVTQTPRYLIKTRGQQVTLSCSPISGHRSVSWYQQTPGQGLQFLFEYFSETQRNKGNFPGRFSGRQFSNSRSEMNVSTLELGDSALYLCASSLIRDGLGEQFFGPGTRLTVL.

This clonotype was picked up many times. This chain links TRBV27 with TRBJ2-7; TRBD1 matches at 11 bases. The junction had 3 bases not matched to a gene; V was cut back by 4 bases and J by 4 bases. Per the germline V gene, CDR1 is MNHEY and CDR2 is SMNVEV (reference sequence). The CDR3 has 14 amino acids. CDR3 region: CASSSGTGGYEQYF. CDR3 nucleotides: TGTGCCAGCAGTTCCGGGACAGGGGGTTACGAGCAGTACTTC.

This clonotype was counted once. A much larger clone is a single base away; this may be a read error. The V gene is TRBV7-2, the J gene TRBJ2-1; TRBD2 aligns across 11 bases. Germline CDR1 is SGHTA and CDR2 is FQGNSA. The CDR3 has 15 amino acids. The trim removed 7 bases at V and 7 bases at J, leaving 9 bases unmatched. CDR3 coding DNA: TGTGCCAGCATCTTTAGCGGGAGGGCTTATAATGAGCAGTTCTTC. Protein: CASIFSGRAYNEQFF.

Notes on this clonotype: Since a much larger clone is just one base distant, this may be a read error. The chain joins TRBV6-1 to TRBJ2-7; 7 nucleotides line up with TRBD2. V lost 7 bases, J lost 5 bases, and 11 bases stayed unmatched. The CDR3 totals 14 residues. Per germline, CDR1 MNHNS and CDR2 SASEGT. CDR3 nucleotides: TGTGCCAGCAAAGTCGATGGGACTACGCACGAGCAGTACTTC. Residues: CASKVDGTTHEQYF.

Notes on this clonotype: This clone may be a read error of a much larger clone one base away. The J gene is TRBJ1-6, the V gene TRBV6-2 or TRBV6-3, with D perhaps TRBD1 (5 bases). There are 14 residues in the CDR3. Germline V lookup: CDR1 MNHEY, CDR2 SVGEGT. The CDR3 bases are TGTGCCAGCAGTTACGGACAAACCACTTCACACCTCCACTTT. It translates to CASSYGQTTSHLHF.

J is TRBJ2-3 and V is TRBV6-2 or TRBV6-3; the match to TRBD1 covers 7 bases. Germline lookup yields CDR1 MNHEY and CDR2 SVGEGT. This CDR3 comprises 13 residues. V shed 4 bases, J shed 11 bases, and the junction held 9 bases outside the gene matches. For the CDR3, the DNA is TGTGCCAGCAGTTGGACAGGCAGATACGGGCAGTATTTT. Its translation is CASSWTGRYGQYF.